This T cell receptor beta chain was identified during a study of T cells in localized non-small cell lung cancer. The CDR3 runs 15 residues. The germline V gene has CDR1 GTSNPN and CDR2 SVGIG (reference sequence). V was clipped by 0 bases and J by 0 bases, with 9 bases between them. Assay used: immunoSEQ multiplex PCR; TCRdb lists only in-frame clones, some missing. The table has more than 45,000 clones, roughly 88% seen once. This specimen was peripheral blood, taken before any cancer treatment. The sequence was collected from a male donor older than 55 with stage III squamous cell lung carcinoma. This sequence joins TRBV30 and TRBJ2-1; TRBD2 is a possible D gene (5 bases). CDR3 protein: CAWSVGLASYNEQFF. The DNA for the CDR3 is TGTGCCTGGAGTGTTGGGCTAGCCTCCTACAATGAGCAGTTCTTC. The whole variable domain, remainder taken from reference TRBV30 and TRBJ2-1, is SQTIHQWPATLVQPVGSPLSLECTVEGTSNPNLYWYRQAAGRGLQLLFYSVGIGQISSEVPQNLSASRPQDRQFILSSKKLLLSDSGFYLCAWSVGLASYNEQFFGPGTRLTVL.